Described below is a single T cell receptor (beta chain) sequence and its context. These data are taken from a study of blood T cell repertoires in COVID-19. CDR3 length equals 13 residues. V lost 8 bases to trimming and J lost 3 bases; unmatched junction nucleotides: 2. A case of COVID-19 had been met by exposed participants within 2 weeks before study entry. Sequenced by immunoSEQ multiplex PCR; TCRdb stores in-frame clones only, minus some. The sample records more than 300,000 clones, roughly 90% being singletons. Source material: PBMCs or T cells enriched from blood (not recorded which). The sequence came from a woman aged 30 to 39 who had been exposed to COVID-19. V gene TRBV12-3 or TRBV12-4 combines with J gene TRBJ2-2, with 8 positions matching TRBD1. CDR3 coding DNA: TGTGCCAGCCGACAGGGGCACACCGGGGAGCTGTTTTTT. Residues: CASRQGHTGELFF.